This T cell receptor (beta chain) was recovered during a study of T cells in tumors after PD-1 blockade. About the research overall: No patient had prior checkpoint blockade, systemic immunosuppression, or radiotherapy within 4 weeks. Treatment was either pembrolizumab 200 mg every 3 weeks or cemiplimab 350 mg every 2 weeks. General study points: Peripheral recruitment is suggested, as some novel exhausted tumor clones were in pre-treatment blood. Only pre- versus post-treatment comparisons showed clonal replacement.

Indicated time point: first of two post-therapy site-matched biopsies approximately 8 weeks apart. Points on this clone: Antigen: not known.

Germline V gene sequence: CDR1 SGHRS, CDR2 YFSETQ. Trimming shortened V by 6 bases and J by 3 bases, and 14 bases separated the two germline ends. The CDR3 consists of 14 residues. TCRdb's copy holds only in-frame clones and misses some; the assay was immunoSEQ multiplex PCR. The sample includes fewer than 3,000 clones, approximately 76% seen only once; the top ten take roughly 16%. Here the sequenced sample was tumor tissue, taken after anti-PD-1 treatment. The source is a human donor with basal cell carcinoma. V and J are TRBV5-1 and TRBJ2-3; D may be TRBD1 or TRBD2 (6 bases each). CDR3 DNA: TGCGCCAGCATGTTCCGGGGGCAGACAGATACGCAGTATTTT. The encoded protein is CASMFRGQTDTQYF.